A selection of T cell receptor beta chains follows, all from one sample in a study of blood T cell repertoires in COVID-19. The data were produced by immunoSEQ multiplex PCR, yet TCRdb's version contains in-frame clones alone and is incomplete. The data hold some 160,000 clones, with approximately 84% observed a single time. Sequences were obtained from peripheral blood. These TCRs come from a man in his 70s with active or convalescent COVID-19. CDR3s include the opening cysteine and the closing phenylalanine or tryptophan.

J: TRBJ2-3
V: TRBV3-1/TRBV3-2
CDR3: CASSPTSGGYTQYF

J: TRBJ1-3
V: TRBV27
CDR3: CASSRVYRDGNTIYF

J: TRBJ2-1
V: TRBV7-9
CDR3: CASSLGLAGVEQFF

J: TRBJ1-1
V: TRBV5-1
CDR3: CASSWGSGASEAFF

J: TRBJ2-3
V: TRBV5-1
CDR3: CASSPFGQGTGTDTQYF

J: TRBJ2-7
V: TRBV7-2
CDR3: CASSLGGTGGYEQYF

J: TRBJ2-1
V: TRBV2
CDR3: CASSERGLSSYNEQFF

J: TRBJ2-2
V: TRBV7-2
CDR3: CASSYARLVLSGELFF

J: TRBJ1-5
V: TRBV28
CDR3: CASSLSGGQPQHF

J: TRBJ2-2
V: TRBV2
CDR3: CASRRDRSNTGELFF

J: TRBJ2-2
V: TRBV6-5
CDR3: CASSYSDSYTGELFF

J: TRBJ2-7
V: TRBV3-1/TRBV3-2
CDR3: CASSQMVSSYEQYF

J: TRBJ1-5
V: TRBV20-1
CDR3: CSASGTGNQPQHF

J: TRBJ1-2
V: TRBV28
CDR3: CASRAGGYGYTF

J: TRBJ2-7
V: TRBV3-1/TRBV3-2
CDR3: CASRGTGEYEQYF

J: TRBJ1-4
V: TRBV4-1
CDR3: CASSLTGTGGVATNEKLFF

J: TRBJ2-7
V: TRBV3-1/TRBV3-2
CDR3: CASSRTSGGASYEQYF

J: TRBJ2-1
V: TRBV2
CDR3: CASRQFNEQFF

J: TRBJ2-2
V: TRBV7-9
CDR3: CASPPTRDVYTGELFF

J: TRBJ2-1
V: TRBV6-5
CDR3: CASSPTSATYNEQFF

J: TRBJ1-1
V: TRBV7-9
CDR3: CASSKTGAEAFF

J: TRBJ1-2
V: TRBV9
CDR3: CASSVTGANYGYTF

J: TRBJ2-5
V: TRBV2
CDR3: CASSEDRGYETQYF

J: TRBJ2-3
V: TRBV30
CDR3: CAWTQGNTDTQYF

J: TRBJ2-1
V: TRBV2
CDR3: CARGSSGNYNEQFF

J: TRBJ2-3
V: TRBV9
CDR3: CASSPERGIRDTQYF

J: TRBJ1-5
V: TRBV28
CDR3: CASTGTPLTQHF

J: TRBJ1-5
V: TRBV15
CDR3: CATSLREGVHQPQHF

J: TRBJ2-1
V: TRBV18
CDR3: CASSPGLAEGMVVGQFF

J: TRBJ2-7
V: TRBV10-3
CDR3: CAIRSSGRGNYEQYF

J: TRBJ2-1
V: TRBV6-2/TRBV6-3
CDR3: CASSYGAGGTNEQFF

J: TRBJ1-5
V: TRBV18
CDR3: CASSPRKGTGGNQPQHF

J: TRBJ2-5
V: TRBV11-2
CDR3: CASSFAGAQETQYF

J: TRBJ2-3
V: TRBV7-2
CDR3: CASSSRLAWGTDTQYF

J: TRBJ2-7
V: TRBV3-1/TRBV3-2
CDR3: CASSLRGLGEQYF

J: TRBJ2-3
V: TRBV19
CDR3: CASSAPVSTDTQYF

J: TRBJ2-1
V: TRBV7-3
CDR3: CASSLELGQGNEQFF

J: TRBJ2-1
V: TRBV19
CDR3: CASSPSGATYNEQFF

J: TRBJ2-3
V: TRBV5-4
CDR3: CASFSGSGSTDTQYF